A selection of T cell receptor beta chains follows, all from one sample in a study of shared clonotypes between healthy human individuals. Method: immunoSEQ multiplex PCR; TCRdb's copy keeps in-frame clones and lacks some. This sample yields roughly 1,500,000 clones, of which around 98% are seen a single time; 0.4% to 0.55% belongs to the top ten. The sequenced material came from naive CD4+ T cells sorted from blood. Receptors originate from a man younger than 45 in good health. Both conserved end residues are part of each CDR3. Fields, in order: CDR3 protein, clone size, J gene, V gene. Expanded clones are given a class, and other clones once, few, many or no size at all.

CASSLGGGRPIYNEQFF | once | TRBJ2-1 | TRBV11-2
CASRAASAAYEQYF | . | TRBJ2-7 | TRBV28
CASSLAVDSGKLFF | . | TRBJ1-4 | TRBV7-2
CASSPDVGNTIYF | . | TRBJ1-3 | TRBV2
CASSFKGAEQYF | . | TRBJ2-7 | TRBV27
CAIKAEGLETQYF | . | TRBJ2-5 | TRBV10-3
CASSLFLIGYTF | . | TRBJ1-2 | TRBV28
CASSLGMTGELFF | . | TRBJ2-2 | TRBV27
CASSPRVLGKTANTGELFF | once | TRBJ2-2 | TRBV18
CSVKQAVTDTQYF | . | TRBJ2-3 | TRBV29-1
CASSPPTGGPYNEQFF | . | TRBJ2-1 | TRBV5-1
CASVSGANVLTF | . | TRBJ2-6 | TRBV5-1
CAISDLGTGGDIQYF | . | TRBJ2-4 | TRBV10-3
CASRAPRLAVSSYEQYF | . | TRBJ2-7 | TRBV2
CASSLGTEKIYNEQFF | . | TRBJ2-1 | TRBV5-4